This TCR beta chain was documented in a study of T cells in Graves' hyperthyroidism and ophthalmopathy. General study points: In simple terms, a model built on 13 V-J features told ophthalmopathy apart from stable hyperthyroidism.

Unmatched junction bases numbered 5, after V lost 4 bases and J lost 7 bases. The CDR3 extends over 15 amino acids. Germline values: CDR1 LNHDA, CDR2 SQIVND (reference sequence). Amplification targeted TCR beta CDR3 regions from RNA transcripts. The HTBI primer set drove a first-round RT-PCR of the TCR CDR3. TCRdb re-derived calls from the multiplex PCR reads in MiXCR, one entry per CDR3 protein. This table has 450,000 to 600,000 distinct CDR3 sequences, about 15% appearing once. Diagnoses were established using clinical symptoms, serum thyroxine and TRAb, thyroid ultrasound and orbital computed tomography. Details on this clonotype: Its target is not known.

J is TRBJ1-4 and V is TRBV19, with TRBD1 identical over 11 bases. The sequenced sample was blood. The TCR comes from a middle-aged woman with Graves' hyperthyroidism. The CDR3 DNA reads TGTGCCAGTAGTACGCGGGACAGGGGGGGTGAAAAACTGTTTTTT. Its protein is CASSTRDRGGEKLFF.